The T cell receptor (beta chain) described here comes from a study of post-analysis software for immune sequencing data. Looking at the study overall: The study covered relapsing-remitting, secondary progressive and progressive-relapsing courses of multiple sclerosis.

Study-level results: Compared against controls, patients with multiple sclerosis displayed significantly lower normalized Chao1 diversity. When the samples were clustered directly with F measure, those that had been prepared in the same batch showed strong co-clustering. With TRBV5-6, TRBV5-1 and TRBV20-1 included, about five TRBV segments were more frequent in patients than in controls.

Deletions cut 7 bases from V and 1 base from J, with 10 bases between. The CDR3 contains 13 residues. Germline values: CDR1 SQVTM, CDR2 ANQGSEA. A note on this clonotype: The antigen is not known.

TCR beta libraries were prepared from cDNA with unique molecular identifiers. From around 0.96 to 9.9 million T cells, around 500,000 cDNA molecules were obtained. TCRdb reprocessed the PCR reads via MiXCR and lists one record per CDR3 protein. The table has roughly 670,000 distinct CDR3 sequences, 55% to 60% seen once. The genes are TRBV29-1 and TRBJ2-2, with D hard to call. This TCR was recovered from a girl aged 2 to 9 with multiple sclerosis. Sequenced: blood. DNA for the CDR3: TGCAGCGCCCGCCGACAGAACACCGGGGAGCTGTTTTTT. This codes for CSARRQNTGELFF.